These 25 T cell receptor beta chains were sequenced from one sample in a study of OX40 agonist ivuxolimab in advanced cancers. Data came from immunoSEQ multiplex PCR; TCRdb stores just in-frame clones and leaves some out. The sample has about 98,000 clones; 87% are singletons. Sequences were derived from CD4+ or CD8+ T cells sorted from blood, sampled in a trial of the OX40 agonist ivuxolimab. All receptors come from an adult with an advanced solid tumor such as melanoma, head and neck, liver or kidney cancer.

The CDR3 sequence is CASSSRGDGGYTF. The CDR3 nucleotides are TGCGCCAGCAGCTCCCGGGGAGACGGTGGCTACACCTTC. This sequence joins TRBV5-1 and TRBJ1-2; no reliable D call. Trimming shortened V by 3 bases and J by 7 bases, and 13 bases separated the two germline ends. The CDR3 totals 13 residues. Per the germline V gene, CDR1 is SGHRS and CDR2 is YFSETQ.

This chain connects TRBV7-2 to TRBJ2-7; TRBD1 matches at 7 bases. V shed 8 bases, J shed 6 bases, and the junction held 10 bases outside the gene matches. This CDR3 region has 13 residues. From germline, CDR1 is SGHTA and CDR2 FQGNSA. CDR3 in DNA: TGTGCCAGCGAGCGCAGGGGGTCGCGCGAGCAGTACTTC. Residues: CASERRGSREQYF.

V usage is TRBV5-1 and J usage is TRBJ1-1; a possible D gene is TRBD1 (5 bases). The CDR3 is made up of 14 amino acids. The germline V and J ends were trimmed by 7 bases and 7 bases, with 20 bases remaining between them. In germline, CDR1 is SGHRS, CDR2 YFSETQ. The CDR3 DNA reads as TGCGCCAGCTCCATTGGAGGGGCGTGGGGTGAAGCTTTCTTT. It translates to CASSIGGAWGEAFF.

The CDR3 is CASSRGAGNTIYF. CDR3 bases: TGTGCCAGCAGCCGCGGGGCAGGAAACACCATATATTTT. The chain carries TRBV7-9 and TRBJ1-3; weak D call: TRBD1 (5 bases). The V end lost 5 bases, the J end lost 4 bases, and 9 bases lay between the germline ends. Looked up from germline, CDR1 is SEHNR and CDR2 is FQNEAQ (reference sequence). This CDR3 comprises 13 residues.

V and J are TRBV5-6 and TRBJ1-5; the match to TRBD1 covers 7 bases. The CDR3 covers 14 residues. After removal of 4 bases from V and 5 bases from J, the junction contained 6 bases not matched to a gene. The germline V gene has CDR1 SGHDT and CDR2 YYEEEE. For the CDR3, the DNA is TGTGCCAGCAGCCGGACAGGTAATGATCAGCCCCAGCATTTT. It translates to CASSRTGNDQPQHF.

The rearrangement uses TRBV4-1 and TRBJ2-7; 12 nucleotides match TRBD2. CDR1 is MGHRA, CDR2 YSYEKL, per germline. CDR3 size: 15 residues. The ends lost 2 bases at V and 3 bases at J; junction bases unmatched: 2. CDR3: CASSQLAGGLYEQYF. CDR3 sequence (DNA): TGCGCCAGCAGCCAACTAGCGGGGGGGCTCTACGAGCAGTACTTC.

The rearrangement links TRBV7-8 to TRBJ2-5; 8 bases are a match to TRBD2. V trimming: 1 base; J trimming: 5 bases; junction bases outside the gene matches: 9. The CDR3 has 16 amino acids. CDR1 SGHVS and CDR2 FQNEAQ come from the germline V gene. This chain's CDR3 is CASSLDSGRGDETQYF. In DNA form, the CDR3 reads TGTGCCAGCAGCTTAGACTCTGGGCGGGGGGATGAGACCCAGTACTTC.

The V gene is TRBV7-6, the J gene TRBJ1-5; possibly TRBD1 for D (6 bases). CDR3 length: 15 amino acids. CDR1 and CDR2 from the germline V gene are SGHVS and FNYEAQ. V dropped 1 base and J dropped 6 bases, with 13 bases sitting between them. The CDR3 DNA follows: TGTGCCAGCAGCTTAGAAGGGGGGACCGGTCAGCCCCAGCATTTT. Protein sequence: CASSLEGGTGQPQHF. Filled out from reference TRBV7-6 and TRBJ1-5, the complete variable domain reads GAGVSQSPRYKVTKRGQDVALRCDPISGHVSLYWYRQALGQGPEFLTYFNYEAQQDKSGLPNDRFSAERPEGSISTLTIQRTEQRDSAMYRCASSLEGGTGQPQHFGDGTRLSIL.

This clone has a single count. The missing conserved phenylalanine or tryptophan at the end of this CDR3 makes a read error likely. V is TRBV14 and J is TRBJ2-7, with D hard to call. Germline CDR1 SGHDN, CDR2 FVKESK. The V end lost 4 bases, the J end lost 6 bases, and 28 bases lay between the germline ends. The length of the CDR3 is 18 residues. CDR3 loop: CASSRQGSGPRRWGEQYL. The CDR3 DNA sequence: TGTGCCAGCAGCCGTCAAGGTTCCGGGCCCAGACGATGGGGCGAGCAGTACCTC.

This rearrangement joins TRBV19 to TRBJ2-5, with D tentatively TRBD1 (6 bases). Trimming cost V 6 bases and J 5 bases, with 19 bases left between them. This CDR3 comprises 15 residues. Germline CDR1 LNHDA, CDR2 SQIVND (reference sequence). CDR3 in DNA: TGTGCCAGTAGCCCCTTGACAGGTCCGGGGGAGACCCAGTACTTC. Its protein is CASSPLTGPGETQYF. The complete variable domain, with remaining parts taken from reference TRBV19 and TRBJ2-5, reads DGGITQSPKYLFRKEGQNVTLSCEQNLNHDAMYWYRQDPGQGLRLIYYSQIVNDFQKGDIAEGYSVSREKKESFPLTVTSAQKNPTAFYLCASSPLTGPGETQYFGPGTRLLVL.

The rearrangement links TRBV7-3 to TRBJ2-1; D not resolved. Deletions cut 4 bases from V and 3 bases from J, with 13 bases between. This CDR3 is 15 amino acids long. The V gene's germline CDR1 is SGHTA and CDR2 FQGTGA. As DNA, the CDR3 is TGTGCCAGCAGCTCCCTACCCGCCGGCTACAATGAGCAGTTCTTC. It yields the protein CASSSLPAGYNEQFF.

This chain connects TRBV7-3 to TRBJ2-1; perhaps TRBD2 as D (5 bases). This CDR3 has 13 amino acids. V was clipped by 2 bases and J by 7 bases, with 9 bases between them. Germline CDR1 SGHTA, CDR2 FQGTGA. The CDR3 DNA sequence: TGTGCCAGCAGCTTATATCGAGGGAATGAGCAGTTCTTC. Residues: CASSLYRGNEQFF.

This chain joins TRBV5-4 and TRBJ1-1; tentatively, D is TRBD1 (5 bases). Germline V gene data show CDR1 as SGHNT and CDR2 as YYREEE (reference sequence). CDR3 length equals 13 residues. V lost 4 bases, J lost 4 bases, and 11 bases lay in between. The CDR3 nucleotides read TGTGCCAGCAGCCTTGACGGGGGCACTGAAGCTTTCTTT. Translating it yields CASSLDGGTEAFF.

The chain combines TRBV28 with TRBJ2-1, with TRBD2 matching 13 bases. In germline, CDR1 is MDHEN, CDR2 SYDVKM. V lost 5 bases and J lost 8; bases outside the gene matches: 12. The length of the CDR3 is 17 residues. The CDR3 bases are TGTGCCAGCAGTCAATACCCGGGACTAGCGGGGCAAGATGAGCAGTTCTTC. Its protein is CASSQYPGLAGQDEQFF. The entire variable domain, with the rest obtained from reference TRBV28 and TRBJ2-1, is as follows: DVKVTQSSRYLVKRTGEKVFLECVQDMDHENMFWYRQDPGLGLRLIYFSYDVKMKEKGDIPEGYSVSREKKERFSLILESASTNQTSMYLCASSQYPGLAGQDEQFFGPGTRLTVL.

For the CDR3, the DNA is TGCGCCAGCAGTCATCGAGGCGGGGGGATCTATGAGCAGTTCTTC. This gives the protein CASSHRGGGIYEQFF. The gene calls are TRBV5-1 and TRBJ2-1; 8 bases align to TRBD2. Germline CDR1 and CDR2: SGHRS and YFSETQ. Trimming took 5 bases from V and 8 from J; bases not matched to a gene: 12. The CDR3 covers 15 residues.

The genes are TRBV19 and TRBJ2-7, with 11 bases matching TRBD1. Germline trimming cut 6 bases from V and 2 bases from J; bases unmatched to any gene: 6. Per germline, CDR1 LNHDA and CDR2 SQIVND (reference sequence). The length of the CDR3 is 15 residues. CDR3 sequence (DNA): TGTGCCAGTAGCATGGGACAGGGGGGGACCTACGAGCAGTACTTC. It specifies CASSMGQGGTYEQYF.

The chain carries TRBV19 and TRBJ2-1; no clear D gene. The germline CDR1 and CDR2 sequences are LNHDA and SQIVND (reference sequence). V shed 7 bases and J shed 0 bases, with 13 bases lying between them. The CDR3 is 15 residues long. This chain's CDR3 is CASTFRASSYNEQFF. The CDR3 DNA follows: TGTGCCAGTACGTTTCGCGCGAGCTCCTACAATGAGCAGTTCTTC.

This chain links TRBV18 with TRBJ2-1; 7 bases fit TRBD2. This CDR3 has 17 residues. Trimming took 0 bases from V and 10 from J; bases not matched to a gene: 15. Looked up from germline, CDR1 is KGHSH and CDR2 is LQKENI. CDR3 DNA: TGTGCCAGCTCACCACCGGGGGGGAGTGGGGCCTCCGGAGAGCAGTTCTTC. This codes for CASSPPGGSGASGEQFF.

The V gene is TRBV7-8, the J gene TRBJ1-2; 7 bases agree with TRBD1. The CDR3 consists of 16 residues. Germline loops: CDR1 SGHVS, CDR2 FQNEAQ. Trimming removed 5 bases from V and 2 bases from J; junction bases left unmatched: 11. The DNA for the CDR3 is TGTGCCAGCAGCCCCACCACAGGGGTTCAGAACTATGGCTACACCTTC. The encoded protein is CASSPTTGVQNYGYTF.

V is TRBV7-9 and J is TRBJ1-5; perhaps TRBD1 as D (6 bases). CDR1 is SEHNR and CDR2 is FQNEAQ in the germline V gene (reference sequence). With 3 bases removed from V and 7 bases from J, the gap between germline ends came to 16 bases. There are 15 residues in the CDR3. CDR3 amino acids: CASSFGTPRGQPQHF. CDR3 in DNA: TGTGCCAGCAGCTTTGGGACACCACGGGGGCAGCCCCAGCATTTT.

The chain employs TRBV10-3 and TRBJ2-1; 10 bases line up with TRBD1. The CDR3 length is 14 residues. The J segment lost 3 bases and the V segment lost 5 bases, leaving 1 base of the junction unmatched. Looked up from germline, CDR1 is ENHRY and CDR2 is SYGVKD. The CDR3, as DNA: TGTGCCATCAGTAGGGACAGGGGCTACAATGAGCAGTTCTTC. Translating it yields CAISRDRGYNEQFF.

The rearrangement joins TRBV6-6 to TRBJ2-3; TRBD1 is a possible D gene (5 bases). Between the trimmed V and J ends, which lost 2 bases and 3 bases, there was a span of 9 bases. Germline lookup yields CDR1 MNHNY and CDR2 SVGAGI (reference sequence). There are 14 residues in the CDR3. This chain's CDR3 is CASSYLQVTDTQYF. The CDR3 DNA is TGTGCCAGCAGTTACCTACAGGTGACAGATACGCAGTATTTT.

CDR3 sequence: CASSLADFPPYNEQFF. In DNA, the CDR3 is TGCGCCAGCAGCTTGGCGGACTTCCCACCCTACAATGAGCAGTTCTTC. The J gene is TRBJ2-1, the V gene TRBV5-1, with TRBD2 as a possible D gene (5 bases). V gave up 0 bases and J gave up 2 bases, with 12 bases separating them. The CDR3 is 16 amino acids. Germline values: CDR1 SGHRS, CDR2 YFSETQ.

This sequence joins TRBV5-1 and TRBJ2-5; TRBD2 matches at 8 bases. V lost 1 base, J lost 2 bases, and 7 bases stayed unmatched. The CDR3 is made up of 16 amino acids. Germline V lookup: CDR1 SGHRS, CDR2 YFSETQ. The CDR3 DNA sequence: TGCGCCAGCAGCTTGAGCCGGGGGGGCCAACAAGAGACCCAGTACTTC. It is translated as CASSLSRGGQQETQYF.

This chain uses TRBV6-4 with TRBJ1-3; D is unresolved. CDR3 length equals 15 residues. Germline V gives CDR1 MRHNA, CDR2 SNTAGT. V lost 7 bases, J lost 0 bases, and 13 bases lay in between. The chain's CDR3 is CASTNNRSSGNTIYF. DNA of the CDR3: TGTGCCAGCACTAACAACCGAAGCTCTGGAAACACCATATATTTT.